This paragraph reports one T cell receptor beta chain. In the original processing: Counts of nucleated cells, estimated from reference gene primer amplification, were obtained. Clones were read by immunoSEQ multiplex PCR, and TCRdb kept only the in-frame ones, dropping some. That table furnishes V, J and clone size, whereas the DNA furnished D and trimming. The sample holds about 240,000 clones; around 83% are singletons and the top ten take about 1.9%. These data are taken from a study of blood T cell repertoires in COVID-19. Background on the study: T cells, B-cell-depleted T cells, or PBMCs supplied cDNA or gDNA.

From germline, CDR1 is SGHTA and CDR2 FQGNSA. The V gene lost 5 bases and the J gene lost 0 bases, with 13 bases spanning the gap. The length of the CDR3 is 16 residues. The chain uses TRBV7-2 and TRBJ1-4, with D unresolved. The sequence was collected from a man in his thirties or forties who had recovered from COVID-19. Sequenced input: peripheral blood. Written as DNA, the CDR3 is TGTGCCAGCAGCACCAACCAGGCTGCAACTAATGAAAAACTGTTTTTT. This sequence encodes CASSTNQAATNEKLFF. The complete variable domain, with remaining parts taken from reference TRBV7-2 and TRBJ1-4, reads GAGVSQSPSNKVTEKGKDVELRCDPISGHTALYWYRQSLGQGLEFLIYFQGNSAPDKSGLPSDRFSAERTGGSVSTLTIQRTQQEDSAVYLCASSTNQAATNEKLFFGSGTQLSVL.